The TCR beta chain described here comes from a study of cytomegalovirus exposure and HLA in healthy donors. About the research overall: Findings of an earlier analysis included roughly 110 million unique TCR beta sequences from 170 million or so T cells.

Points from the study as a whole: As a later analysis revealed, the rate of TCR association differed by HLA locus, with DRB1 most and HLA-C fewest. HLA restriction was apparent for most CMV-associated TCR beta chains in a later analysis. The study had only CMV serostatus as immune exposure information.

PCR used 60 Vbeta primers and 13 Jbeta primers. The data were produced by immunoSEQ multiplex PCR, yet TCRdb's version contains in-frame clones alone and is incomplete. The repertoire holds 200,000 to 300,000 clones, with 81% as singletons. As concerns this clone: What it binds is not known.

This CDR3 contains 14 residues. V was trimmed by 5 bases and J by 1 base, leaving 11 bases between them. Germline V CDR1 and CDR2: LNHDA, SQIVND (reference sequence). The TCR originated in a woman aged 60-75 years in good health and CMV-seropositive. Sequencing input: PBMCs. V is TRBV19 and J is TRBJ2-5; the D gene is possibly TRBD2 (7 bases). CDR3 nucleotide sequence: TGTGCCAGTAGTCAGCGGGACACCCAAGAGACCCAGTACTTC. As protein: CASSQRDTQETQYF.